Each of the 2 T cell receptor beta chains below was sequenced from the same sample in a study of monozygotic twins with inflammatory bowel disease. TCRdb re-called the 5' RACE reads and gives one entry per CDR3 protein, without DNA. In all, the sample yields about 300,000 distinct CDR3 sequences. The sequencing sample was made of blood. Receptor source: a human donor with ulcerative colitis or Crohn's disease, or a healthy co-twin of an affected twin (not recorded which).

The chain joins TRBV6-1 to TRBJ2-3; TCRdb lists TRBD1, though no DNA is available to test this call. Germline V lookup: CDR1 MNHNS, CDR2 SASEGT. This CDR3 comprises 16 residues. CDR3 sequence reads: CASSRLGTGPGDTQYF.

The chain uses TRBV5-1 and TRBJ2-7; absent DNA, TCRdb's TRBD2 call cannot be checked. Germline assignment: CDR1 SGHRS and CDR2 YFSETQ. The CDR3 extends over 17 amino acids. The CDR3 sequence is CASSLGLLGKSSYEQYF.